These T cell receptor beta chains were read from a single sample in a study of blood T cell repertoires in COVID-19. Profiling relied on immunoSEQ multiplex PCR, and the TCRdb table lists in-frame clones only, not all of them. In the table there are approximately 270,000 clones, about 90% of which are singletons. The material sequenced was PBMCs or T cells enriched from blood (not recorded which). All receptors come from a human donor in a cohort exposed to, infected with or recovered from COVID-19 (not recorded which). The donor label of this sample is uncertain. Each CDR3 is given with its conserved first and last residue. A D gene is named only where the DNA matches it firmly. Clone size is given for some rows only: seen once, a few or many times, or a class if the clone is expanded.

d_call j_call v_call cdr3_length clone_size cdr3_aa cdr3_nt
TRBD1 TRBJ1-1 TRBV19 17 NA CASSTYPGQGMNTEAFF TGTGCCAGTAGTACTTATCCGGGACAGGGAATGAACACTGAAGCTTTCTTT
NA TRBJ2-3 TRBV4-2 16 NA CASSQVRRGSTDTQYF TGTGCCAGCAGCCAAGTCCGGCGGGGAAGCACAGATACGCAGTATTTT
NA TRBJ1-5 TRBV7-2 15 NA CASSHDAGYNQPQHF TGTGCCAGCAGCCACGATGCGGGGTACAATCAGCCCCAGCATTTT
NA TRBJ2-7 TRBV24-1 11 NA CATGNEGKQYF TGTGCCACCGGTAATGAGGGAAAGCAGTACTTC
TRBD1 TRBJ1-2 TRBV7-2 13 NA CASSSHRGRGYTF TGTGCCAGCAGCTCCCACAGGGGTCGGGGCTACACCTTC
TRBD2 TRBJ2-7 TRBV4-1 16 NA CASSQGVLAGIYEQYF TGCGCCAGCAGCCAAGGTGTGCTAGCGGGGATCTACGAGCAGTACTTC
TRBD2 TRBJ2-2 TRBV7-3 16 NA CASSSPSGENTGELFF TGTGCCAGCAGCTCGCCTAGCGGGGAAAACACCGGGGAGCTGTTTTTT
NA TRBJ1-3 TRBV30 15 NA CAWSGPTSGSGTIYF TGTGCCTGGAGCGGCCCGACATCGGGGAGTGGGACCATATATTTT
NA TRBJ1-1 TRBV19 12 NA CASRSVNTEAFF TGTGCCAGTAGATCGGTGAACACTGAAGCTTTCTTT
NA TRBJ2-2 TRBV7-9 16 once CASRARERANTGELFF TGTGCCAGCAGAGCCAGGGAAAGGGCGAACACCGGGGAGCTGTTTTTT
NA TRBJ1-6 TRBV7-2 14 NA CASSLNGRNSPLHF TGTGCCAGCAGCTTAAATGGGAGGAATTCACCCCTCCACTTT
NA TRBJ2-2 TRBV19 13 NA CASSNRNTGELFF TGTGCCAGTAGTAATCGTAACACCGGGGAGCTGTTTTTT
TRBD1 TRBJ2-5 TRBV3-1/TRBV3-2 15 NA CASSLYPGQKETQYF TGTGCCAGCAGCCTTTACCCGGGACAGAAAGAGACCCAGTACTTC
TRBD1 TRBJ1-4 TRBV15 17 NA CATSIGTGHATNEKLFF TGTGCCACCAGCATAGGGACAGGACATGCAACTAATGAAAAACTGTTTTTT
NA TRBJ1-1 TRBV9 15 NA CASSATGQPNTEAFF TGTGCCAGCAGCGCCACAGGACAGCCGAACACTGAAGCTTTCTTT
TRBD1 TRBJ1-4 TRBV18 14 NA CASSNRGSNEKLFF TGTGCCAGCTCGAACAGGGGCAGCAATGAAAAACTGTTTTTT
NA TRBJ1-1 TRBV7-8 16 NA CASSFLSTAMNTEAFF TGTGCCAGCAGCTTCCTTTCGACAGCCATGAACACTGAAGCTTTCTTT
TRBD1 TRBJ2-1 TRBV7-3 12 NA CASSQNRGEQFF TGTGCCAGCAGCCAGAACAGGGGGGAGCAGTTCTTC
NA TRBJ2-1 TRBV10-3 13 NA CAISVQGNDEQFF TGTGCCATCAGTGTTCAGGGGAACGATGAGCAGTTCTTC
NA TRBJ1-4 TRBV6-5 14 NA CASKAGPGGEKLFF TGTGCCAGTAAGGCAGGGCCCGGAGGGGAAAAACTGTTTTTT
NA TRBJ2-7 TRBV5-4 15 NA CASSLDQQEIYEQYF TGTGCCAGCAGCTTGGACCAACAAGAAATCTACGAGCAGTACTTC
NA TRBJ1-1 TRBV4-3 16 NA CASSQDQWTSNTEAFF TGCGCCAGCAGCCAAGATCAGTGGACATCGAACACTGAAGCTTTCTTT
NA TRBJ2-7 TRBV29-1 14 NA CSVEDRDTSYEQYF TGCAGCGTTGAAGATCGGGACACCTCCTACGAGCAGTACTTC
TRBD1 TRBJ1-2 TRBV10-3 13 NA CAISSTGTNGYTF TGTGCCATCAGTTCGACAGGGACGAATGGCTACACCTTC
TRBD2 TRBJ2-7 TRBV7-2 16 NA CASSNKLAGLSYEQYF TGTGCCAGCAGCAATAAGCTAGCGGGACTTTCCTACGAGCAGTACTTC
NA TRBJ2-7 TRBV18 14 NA CASSPAGGPYEQYF TGTGCCAGCTCTCCCGCTGGGGGCCCCTACGAGCAGTACTTC
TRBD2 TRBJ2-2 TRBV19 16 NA CASSLLAGGGTGELFF TGTGCCAGTAGTCTCCTAGCGGGGGGCGGGACCGGGGAGCTGTTTTTT